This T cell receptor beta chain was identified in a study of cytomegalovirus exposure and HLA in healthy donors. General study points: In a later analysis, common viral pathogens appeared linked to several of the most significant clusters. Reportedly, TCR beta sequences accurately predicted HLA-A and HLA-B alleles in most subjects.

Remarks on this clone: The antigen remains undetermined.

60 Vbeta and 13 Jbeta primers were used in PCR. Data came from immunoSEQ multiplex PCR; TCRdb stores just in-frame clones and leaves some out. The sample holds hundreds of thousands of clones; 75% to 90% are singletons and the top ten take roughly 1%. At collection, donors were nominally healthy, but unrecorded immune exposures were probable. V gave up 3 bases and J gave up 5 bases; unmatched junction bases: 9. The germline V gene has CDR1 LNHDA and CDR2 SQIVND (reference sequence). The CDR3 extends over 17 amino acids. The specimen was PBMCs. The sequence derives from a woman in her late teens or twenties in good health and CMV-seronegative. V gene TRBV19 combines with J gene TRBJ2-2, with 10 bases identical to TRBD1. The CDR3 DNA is TGTGCCAGTAGTATCTCGACAGGGGGCAAAGGAACCGGGGAGCTGTTTTTT. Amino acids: CASSISTGGKGTGELFF.